The next 25 T cell receptor beta chains were all read from a single sample in a study of beta chain features in type 1 diabetes. Reverse transcription of all isolated RNA meant that expressed TCRB transcripts were sequenced. The data were produced by immunoSEQ multiplex PCR, yet TCRdb's version contains in-frame clones alone and is incomplete. Here the sample spans 620,000 or so clones, 15% to 17% being singletons. The source material was naive CD4+ T cells from blood. The receptors come from a man aged 18 to 29 in good health.

This clone occurred a few times. V gene TRBV5-8 combines with J gene TRBJ1-5, with TRBD1 as a possible D gene (6 bases). The CDR3 runs 17 residues. The germline V gene encodes CDR1 SGHTS and CDR2 YDEGEE. Trimming took off 4 bases at V and 3 bases at J, with 20 bases between the two ends. As DNA, the CDR3 is TGTGCCAGCAGCAAGGACAGTGGTCTACCTATCAATCAGCCCCAGCATTTT. It encodes CASSKDSGLPINQPQHF.

This clone has a handful of counts. The genes are TRBV20-1 and TRBJ2-7; D is possibly TRBD1 or TRBD2 (5 bases each). This CDR3 region has 11 residues. Trimming stripped 5 bases from V and 4 bases from J, with 9 bases between. Germline CDR1 is DFQATT and CDR2 is SNEGSKA (reference sequence). The DNA of the CDR3 is TGCAGTGCTGAGAGGGGATACGAGCAGTACTTC. This sequence encodes CSAERGYEQYF.

The chain is built from TRBV6-5 and TRBJ2-3, with D perhaps assigned TRBD1 or TRBD2 (5 bases each). The CDR3 totals 13 residues. CDR1 MNHEY and CDR2 SVGAGI come from the germline V gene. V was pared by 5 bases and J by 8 bases, with 14 bases between. As DNA, the CDR3 is TGTGCCAGCAGTACCCACCGGGGCCTTACGCAGTATTTT. Residues: CASSTHRGLTQYF.

The chain combines TRBV9 with TRBJ2-7; D remains unclear. From germline, CDR1 is SGDLS and CDR2 YYNGEE. V lost 0 bases and J 7 bases, leaving 11 bases between the germline ends. This CDR3 comprises 13 residues. The CDR3 loop is CASSVGVGNEQYF. Here the CDR3 DNA reads TGTGCCAGCAGCGTAGGTGTAGGGAATGAGCAGTACTTC.

The V and J genes are TRBV18 and TRBJ2-5, with TRBD2 as a possible D gene (5 bases). The CDR3 is 13 residues long. CDR1 is KGHSH and CDR2 is LQKENI in the germline V gene. V lost 2 bases, J lost 5 bases, and 9 bases lay in between. DNA for the CDR3: TGTGCCAGCTCACCAGGGAGCTTCGAGACCCAGTACTTC. The encoded protein is CASSPGSFETQYF.

This clone has more than one count but fewer than ten. The genes are TRBV10-3 and TRBJ1-1; D uncertain. Trimming removed 2 bases at V and 1 base at J, with 11 bases between. The germline V gene encodes CDR1 ENHRY and CDR2 SYGVKD. The CDR3 totals 15 residues. The DNA of the CDR3 is TGTGCCATCAGTGAGATGGTAGGAGGGAACACTGAAGCTTTCTTT. It yields the protein CAISEMVGGNTEAFF.

The gene calls are TRBV5-1 and TRBJ2-3, with 16 bases that match TRBD2. V lost 3 bases and J lost 4; bases outside the gene matches: 5. The CDR3 is 17 amino acids. Germline CDR1 SGHRS, CDR2 YFSETQ. In DNA form, the CDR3 reads TGCGCCAGCAGCTCAGGGACTAGCGGGAGGGCCGCAGATACGCAGTATTTT. This sequence encodes CASSSGTSGRAADTQYF. The full variable domain, its missing parts supplied by reference TRBV5-1 and TRBJ2-3, is KAGVTQTPRYLIKTRGQQVTLSCSPISGHRSVSWYQQTPGQGLQFLFEYFSETQRNKGNFPGRFSGRQFSNSRSEMNVSTLELGDSALYLCASSSGTSGRAADTQYFGPGTRLTVL.

This clone appeared once. This chain uses TRBV4-2 with TRBJ2-7; D ambiguous. Germline V gene lookup returns CDR1 LGHNA and CDR2 YNFKEQ. Deletions cut 3 bases from V and 1 base from J, with 10 bases between. The CDR3 length is 14 residues. CDR3 DNA: TGTGCCAGCAGCCAGGGCGTTGGGTCCTACGAGCAGTACTTC. Its translation is CASSQGVGSYEQYF.

V and J are TRBV10-3 and TRBJ2-5, with D unresolved. V dropped 0 bases and J dropped 1 base, with 12 bases sitting between them. This CDR3 has 16 residues. CDR1 and CDR2 from the germline V gene are ENHRY and SYGVKD. CDR3 in DNA: TGTGCCATCAGTGAGTCGAACTACCCTCCCCAAGAGACCCAGTACTTC. This codes for CAISESNYPPQETQYF.

This clone was detected only a few times. As DNA, the CDR3 is TGCAGCGTTGAAGCAGGGGGACCCGGCTACACCTTC. Its protein is CSVEAGGPGYTF. J is TRBJ1-2 and V is TRBV29-1; 7 nucleotides line up with TRBD1. Unmatched junction bases numbered 4, after V lost 1 base and J lost 8 bases. CDR1 is SQVTM and CDR2 is ANQGSEA in the germline V gene. The CDR3 has 12 residues.

In its sample, this clone was seen many times. This chain uses TRBV7-2 with TRBJ2-1, with a possible D match to TRBD1 (6 bases). CDR1 is SGHTA, CDR2 FQGNSA, per germline. Deletions cut 10 bases from V and 0 bases from J, with 10 bases between. The CDR3 consists of 13 residues. For the CDR3, the DNA is TGTGCCACTGACAGGTCCTCCTACAATGAGCAGTTCTTC. This translates into CATDRSSYNEQFF.

This clone occurred a few times. The rearrangement joins TRBV10-3 to TRBJ1-6; tentatively, D is TRBD1 (6 bases). Between the trimmed V and J ends, which lost 4 bases and 10 bases, there was a span of 14 bases. Looked up from germline, CDR1 is ENHRY and CDR2 is SYGVKD. CDR3 length: 14 residues. For the CDR3, the DNA is TGTGCCATCAGTGTTTCAGGGGATCAATCACCCCTCCACTTT. Translation gives CAISVSGDQSPLHF.

This clone has a handful of counts. The rearrangement joins TRBV2 to TRBJ2-1; D is perhaps TRBD1 (6 bases). Looked up from germline, CDR1 is SNHLY and CDR2 is FYNNEI. The V gene lost 6 bases and the J gene lost 0 bases, with 9 bases spanning the gap. The CDR3 runs 14 residues. In DNA form, the CDR3 reads TGTGCCAGCAGCGGGACACGCTCCTACAATGAGCAGTTCTTC. Translated, it gives CASSGTRSYNEQFF.

V is TRBV6-1 and J is TRBJ2-7; possible D gene TRBD2, 6 bases. CDR1 and CDR2 (germline): MNHNS, SASEGT. CDR3 length: 13 residues. V was pared by 7 bases and J by 0 bases, with 10 bases between. This CDR3 is CASKWTTSYEQYF. The CDR3 nucleotides read TGTGCCAGCAAGTGGACTACCTCCTACGAGCAGTACTTC.

The V gene is TRBV14, the J gene TRBJ2-5; D possibly corresponds to TRBD1 (6 bases). Germline-derived CDR1 and CDR2 are SGHDN and FVKESK. V was cut by 3 bases and J by 1 base, with 18 bases left in between. This CDR3 is 17 amino acids long. CDR3 in DNA: TGTGCCAGCAGCCAGCCATACGGGACACGGCTCCAAGAGACCCAGTACTTC. Encoded protein: CASSQPYGTRLQETQYF.

This clone has only a few counts. The J gene is TRBJ1-6, the V gene TRBV27; 9 nucleotides agree with TRBD1. The CDR3 spans 15 residues. V shed 5 bases and J 9 bases; nucleotides not matched to a gene: 8. Germline lookup yields CDR1 MNHEY and CDR2 SMNVEV (reference sequence). Written as DNA, the CDR3 is TGTGCCAGCAGTCGGGACAGGGCAAAGGGTTCACCCCTCCACTTT. Its protein product is CASSRDRAKGSPLHF.

The gene calls are TRBV27 and TRBJ2-3, with TRBD2 identical over 7 bases. The CDR3 length is 17 residues. J gave up 7 bases and V 1 base, and 14 bases lay outside the gene matches. The germline CDR1 and CDR2 sequences are MNHEY and SMNVEV (reference sequence). The CDR3 loop is CASSLLVQRGGLYTQYF. Here the CDR3 DNA reads TGTGCCAGCAGTTTATTGGTCCAGCGGGGTGGCCTTTATACGCAGTATTTT.

V usage is TRBV30 and J usage is TRBJ1-2; D gene uncertain. There are 13 residues in the CDR3. The V gene's germline CDR1 is GTSNPN and CDR2 SVGIG (reference sequence). V was cut by 2 bases and J by 0 bases, with 7 bases left in between. The CDR3, as DNA: TGTGCCTGGAGTCGATCTCCTAACTATGGCTACACCTTC. Encoded protein: CAWSRSPNYGYTF.

In its sample, this clone was seen many times. The gene calls are TRBV10-3 and TRBJ1-1, with D uncertain. Germline V gives CDR1 ENHRY, CDR2 SYGVKD. The CDR3 is 13 residues long. V was pared by 5 bases and J by 6 bases, with 13 bases between. The CDR3 DNA follows: TGTGCCATCAGTCCCGGGGTACTGGCTGAAGCTTTCTTT. Translation: CAISPGVLAEAFF.

The V call is TRBV19, the J call TRBJ2-2, with D perhaps TRBD1 (6 bases). The length of the CDR3 is 15 residues. V was pared by 2 bases and J by 1 base, with 8 bases between. Germline V gene lookup returns CDR1 LNHDA and CDR2 SQIVND (reference sequence). The CDR3 sequence is CASSIRDKNTGELFF. The DNA of the CDR3 is TGTGCCAGTAGTATACGGGACAAGAACACCGGGGAGCTGTTTTTT. The variable domain in full, completed from reference TRBV19 and TRBJ2-2, reads DGGITQSPKYLFRKEGQNVTLSCEQNLNHDAMYWYRQDPGQGLRLIYYSQIVNDFQKGDIAEGYSVSREKKESFPLTVTSAQKNPTAFYLCASSIRDKNTGELFFGEGSRLTVL.

This clone was seen more than once but under ten times. This chain joins TRBV7-9 and TRBJ2-7; TRBD1 aligns across 8 bases. Germline CDR1 is SEHNR and CDR2 is FQNEAQ (reference sequence). This CDR3 comprises 15 residues. J gave up 4 bases and V 4 bases, and 9 bases lay outside the gene matches. CDR3 nucleotide sequence: TGTGCCAGCAGCTCCGCGCGGACAGGGAGATACGAGCAGTACTTC. It is translated as CASSSARTGRYEQYF. Full variable domain (rest looked up from reference TRBV7-9 and TRBJ2-7): DTGVSQNPRHKITKRGQNVTFRCDPISEHNRLYWYRQTLGQGPEFLTYFQNEAQLEKSRLLSDRFSAERPKGSFSTLEIQRTEQGDSAMYLCASSSARTGRYEQYFGPGTRLTVT.

The table lists this clone with a few counts. The rearrangement uses TRBV23-1 and TRBJ2-5; TRBD2 agrees at 7 bases. TRBV23-1 is placed among ORFs of uncertain function. The CDR3 spans 19 residues. Trimming at V came to 3 bases and at J to 9 bases, leaving 25 bases not matched to a gene. The CDR3 DNA follows: TGCGCCAGCAGTCAGACTAGCAGGAGATCGGGACGGGCTCCGAGACCCCAGTACTTC. Amino acids: CASSQTSRRSGRAPRPQYF.

V usage is TRBV4-1 and J usage is TRBJ1-1, with 7 bases fitting TRBD1. CDR1 MGHRA and CDR2 YSYEKL come from the germline V gene. V was clipped by 3 bases and J by 0 bases; unmatched bases: 10. The length of the CDR3 is 17 residues. CDR3 region: CASSQPSDRALNTEAFF. The CDR3 DNA reads as TGCGCCAGCAGCCAGCCCTCCGACAGGGCCCTGAACACTGAAGCTTTCTTT.

V and J are TRBV15 and TRBJ2-7, with TRBD2 identical over 8 bases. The CDR3 spans 15 residues. Germline lookup yields CDR1 LNHNV and CDR2 YYDKDF (reference sequence). J was trimmed by 0 bases and V by 2 bases; bases with no gene match: 3. Here the CDR3 DNA reads TGTGCCACCAGCAGATTAGCGGGGAGCTCCTACGAGCAGTACTTC. As protein: CATSRLAGSSYEQYF.

This clone was picked up a small number of times. V gene TRBV7-8 combines with J gene TRBJ1-2; D uncertain. The CDR3 has 14 residues. The V end was cut by 6 bases, the J end by 3 bases, with 14 bases between. Germline assignment: CDR1 SGHVS and CDR2 FQNEAQ. In nucleotides, the CDR3 is TGTGCCAGCAGGCGGTTAGACCGTGACTATGGCTACACCTTC. This sequence encodes CASRRLDRDYGYTF.